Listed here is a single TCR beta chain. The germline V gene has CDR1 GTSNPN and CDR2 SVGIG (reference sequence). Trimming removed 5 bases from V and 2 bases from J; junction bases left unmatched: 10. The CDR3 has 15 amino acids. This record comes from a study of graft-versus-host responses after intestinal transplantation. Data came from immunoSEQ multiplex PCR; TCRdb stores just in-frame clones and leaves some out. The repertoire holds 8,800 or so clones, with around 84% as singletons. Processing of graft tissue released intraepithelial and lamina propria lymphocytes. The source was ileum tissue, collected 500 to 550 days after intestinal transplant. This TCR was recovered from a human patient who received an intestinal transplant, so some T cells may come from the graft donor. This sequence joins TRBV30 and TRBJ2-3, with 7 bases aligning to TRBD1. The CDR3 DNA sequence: TGTGCCTGGGCTCCGGGACAGACTTACACAGATACGCAGTATTTT. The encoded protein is CAWAPGQTYTDTQYF.